The 2 T cell receptor beta chains listed next were all sequenced from one sample in a study of T cell responses to AZD1222 COVID-19 vaccine. Sequenced by immunoSEQ multiplex PCR; TCRdb stores in-frame clones only, minus some. Here the sample spans roughly 170,000 clones, around 90% being singletons. The source was peripheral blood, collected on day 0 of AZD1222 vaccination. These receptors originate from an adult in good health.

V is TRBV28 and J is TRBJ1-4, with D maybe TRBD1 (5 bases). V dropped 10 bases and J dropped 5 bases, with 29 bases sitting between them. CDR3 size: 18 residues. CDR1 and CDR2 from the germline V gene are MDHEN and SYDVKM. CDR3 residues: CATKDLLGLGGINEKLFF. The CDR3 region has the DNA TGTGCCACCAAAGACCTCCTGGGATTGGGGGGGATAAATGAAAAACTGTTTTTT.

The V and J genes are TRBV5-1 and TRBJ2-2; 7 bases are a match to TRBD1. There are 15 residues in the CDR3. The germline gives CDR1 SGHRS, CDR2 YFSETQ. J gave up 4 bases and V 3 bases, and 6 bases lay outside the gene matches. This CDR3 reads CASSSGQNPTGELFF. The CDR3 DNA is TGCGCCAGCAGCTCGGGACAGAACCCCACCGGGGAGCTGTTTTTT. The entire variable domain, with the rest obtained from reference TRBV5-1 and TRBJ2-2, is as follows: KAGVTQTPRYLIKTRGQQVTLSCSPISGHRSVSWYQQTPGQGLQFLFEYFSETQRNKGNFPGRFSGRQFSNSRSEMNVSTLELGDSALYLCASSSGQNPTGELFFGEGSRLTVL.